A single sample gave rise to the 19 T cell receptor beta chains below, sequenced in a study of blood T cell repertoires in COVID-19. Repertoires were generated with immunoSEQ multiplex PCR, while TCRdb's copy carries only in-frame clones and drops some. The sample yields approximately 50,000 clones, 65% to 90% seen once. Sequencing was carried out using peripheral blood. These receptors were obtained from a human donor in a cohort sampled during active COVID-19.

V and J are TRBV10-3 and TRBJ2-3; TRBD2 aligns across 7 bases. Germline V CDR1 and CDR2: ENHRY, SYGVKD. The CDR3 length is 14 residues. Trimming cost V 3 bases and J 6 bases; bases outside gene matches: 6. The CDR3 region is CAISDGGSGDTQYF. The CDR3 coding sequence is TGTGCCATCAGTGATGGCGGGAGCGGGGATACGCAGTATTTT.

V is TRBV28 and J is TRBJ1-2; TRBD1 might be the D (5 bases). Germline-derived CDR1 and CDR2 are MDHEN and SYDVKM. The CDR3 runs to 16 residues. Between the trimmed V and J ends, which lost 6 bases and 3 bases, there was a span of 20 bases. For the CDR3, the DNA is TGTGCCAGCAGCCGACCGCAGGGAATCCTTGACTATGGCTACACCTTC. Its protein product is CASSRPQGILDYGYTF.

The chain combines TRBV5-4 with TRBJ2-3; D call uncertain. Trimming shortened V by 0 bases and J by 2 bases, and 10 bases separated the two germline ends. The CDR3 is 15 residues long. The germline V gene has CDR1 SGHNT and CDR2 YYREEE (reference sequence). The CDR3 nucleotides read TGTGCCAGCAGCTTGGAGGTACAGTCCACAGATACGCAGTATTTT. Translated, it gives CASSLEVQSTDTQYF.

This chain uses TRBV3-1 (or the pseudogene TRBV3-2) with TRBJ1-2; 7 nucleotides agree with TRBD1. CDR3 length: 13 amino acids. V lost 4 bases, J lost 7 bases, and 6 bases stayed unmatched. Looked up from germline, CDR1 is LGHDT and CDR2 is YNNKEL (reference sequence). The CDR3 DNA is TGTGCCAGCAGCCCCGACAGGGATGCTGGCTACACCTTC. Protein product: CASSPDRDAGYTF.

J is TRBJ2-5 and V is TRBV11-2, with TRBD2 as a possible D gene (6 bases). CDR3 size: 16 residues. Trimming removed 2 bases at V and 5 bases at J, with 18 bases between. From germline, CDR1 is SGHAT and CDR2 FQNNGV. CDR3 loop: CASSLSRLTRGETQYF. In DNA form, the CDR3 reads TGTGCCAGCAGCTTATCCCGACTGACTCGGGGGGAGACCCAGTACTTC.

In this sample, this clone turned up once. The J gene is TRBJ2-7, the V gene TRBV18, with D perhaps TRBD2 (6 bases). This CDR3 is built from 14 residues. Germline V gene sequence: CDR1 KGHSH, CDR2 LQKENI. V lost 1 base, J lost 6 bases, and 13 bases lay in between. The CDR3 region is CASSPHGDGGEQYF. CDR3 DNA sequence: TGTGCCAGCTCACCACATGGGGACGGGGGCGAGCAGTACTTC.

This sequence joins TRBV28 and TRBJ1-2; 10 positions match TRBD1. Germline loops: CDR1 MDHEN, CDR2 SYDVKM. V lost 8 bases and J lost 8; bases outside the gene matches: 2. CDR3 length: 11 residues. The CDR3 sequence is CASDRGLGYTF. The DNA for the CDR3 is TGTGCCAGCGACAGGGGGCTCGGCTACACCTTC.

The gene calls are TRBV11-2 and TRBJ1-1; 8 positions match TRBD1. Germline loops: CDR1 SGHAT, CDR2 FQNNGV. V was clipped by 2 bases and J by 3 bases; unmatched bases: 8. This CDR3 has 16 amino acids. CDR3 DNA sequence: TGTGCCAGCAGCTTATACCCAGGGGGCTCGGACACTGAAGCTTTCTTT. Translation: CASSLYPGGSDTEAFF.

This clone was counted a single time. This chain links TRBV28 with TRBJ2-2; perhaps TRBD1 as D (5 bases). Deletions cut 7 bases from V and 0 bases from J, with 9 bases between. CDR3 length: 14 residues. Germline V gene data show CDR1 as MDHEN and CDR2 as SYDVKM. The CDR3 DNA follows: TGTGCCAGCACCTCGACAGCGAACACCGGGGAGCTGTTTTTT. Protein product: CASTSTANTGELFF.

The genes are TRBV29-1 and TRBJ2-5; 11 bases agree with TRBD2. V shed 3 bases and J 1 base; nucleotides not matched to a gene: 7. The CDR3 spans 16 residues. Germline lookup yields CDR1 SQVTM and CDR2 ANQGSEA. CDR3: CSVELTSGSIQETQYF. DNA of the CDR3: TGCAGCGTTGAGCTTACTAGCGGGAGTATCCAAGAGACCCAGTACTTC. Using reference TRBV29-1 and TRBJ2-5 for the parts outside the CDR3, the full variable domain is SAVISQKPSRDICQRGTSLTIQCQVDSQVTMMFWYRQQPGQSLTLIATANQGSEATYESGFVIDKFPISRPNLTFSTLTVSNMSPEDSSIYLCSVELTSGSIQETQYFGPGTRLLVL.

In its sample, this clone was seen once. The CDR3 DNA reads TGTGCCAGCAGCCAAGCCGGAGGAGGCGGGAGGAACTACAATGAGCAGTTCTTC. This encodes CASSQAGGGGRNYNEQFF. The chain employs TRBV3-1 (or the pseudogene TRBV3-2) and TRBJ2-1, with 8 bases lining up with TRBD2. CDR1 LGHDT and CDR2 YNNKEL come from the germline V gene (reference sequence). The CDR3 runs 18 residues. V lost 1 base, J lost 3 bases, and 11 bases stayed unmatched.

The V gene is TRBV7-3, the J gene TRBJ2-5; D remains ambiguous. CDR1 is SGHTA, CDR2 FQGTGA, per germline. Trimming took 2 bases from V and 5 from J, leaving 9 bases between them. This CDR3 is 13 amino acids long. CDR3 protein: CASSLYKSETQYF. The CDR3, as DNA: TGTGCCAGCAGCTTATATAAATCGGAGACCCAGTACTTC.

Here the CDR3 DNA reads TGTGCCAGCAGCTTAGGGGGGGGCAATCAGCCCCAGCATTTT. This translates into CASSLGGGNQPQHF. The V and J genes are TRBV7-2 and TRBJ1-5, with D tentatively TRBD1 (5 bases). The CDR3 has 14 amino acids. Between the trimmed V and J ends, which lost 1 base and 2 bases, there was a span of 6 bases. Germline V gene lookup returns CDR1 SGHTA and CDR2 FQGNSA. Supplemented by reference TRBV7-2 and TRBJ1-5, the full variable domain reads GAGVSQSPSNKVTEKGKDVELRCDPISGHTALYWYRQSLGQGLEFLIYFQGNSAPDKSGLPSDRFSAERTGGSVSTLTIQRTQQEDSAVYLCASSLGGGNQPQHFGDGTRLSIL.

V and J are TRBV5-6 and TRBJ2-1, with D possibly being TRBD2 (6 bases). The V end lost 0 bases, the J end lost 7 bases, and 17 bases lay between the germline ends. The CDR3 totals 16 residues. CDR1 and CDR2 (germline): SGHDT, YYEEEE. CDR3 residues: CASSLAFLASDNEQFF. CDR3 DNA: TGTGCCAGCAGCTTGGCCTTTCTAGCGAGTGATAATGAGCAGTTCTTC.

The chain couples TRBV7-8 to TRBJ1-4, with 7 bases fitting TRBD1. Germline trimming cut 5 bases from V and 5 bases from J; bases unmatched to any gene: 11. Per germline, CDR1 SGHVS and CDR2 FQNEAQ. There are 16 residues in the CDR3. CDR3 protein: CASSRDRVGSNEKLFF. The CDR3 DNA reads TGTGCCAGCAGCCGAGACAGGGTTGGATCGAATGAAAAACTGTTTTTT.

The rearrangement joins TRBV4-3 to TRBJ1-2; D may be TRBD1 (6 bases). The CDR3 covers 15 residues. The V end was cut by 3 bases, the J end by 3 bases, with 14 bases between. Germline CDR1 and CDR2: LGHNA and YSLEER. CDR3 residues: CASSHSTGRYYGYTF. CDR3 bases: TGCGCCAGCAGCCATTCAACAGGGCGATACTATGGCTACACCTTC.

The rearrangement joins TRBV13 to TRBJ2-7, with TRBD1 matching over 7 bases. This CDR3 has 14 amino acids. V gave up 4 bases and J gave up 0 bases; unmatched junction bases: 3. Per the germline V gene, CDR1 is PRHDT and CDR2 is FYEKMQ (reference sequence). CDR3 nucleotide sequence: TGTGCCAGCAGCTGGTGGACAGGCTCCTACGAGCAGTACTTC. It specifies CASSWWTGSYEQYF.

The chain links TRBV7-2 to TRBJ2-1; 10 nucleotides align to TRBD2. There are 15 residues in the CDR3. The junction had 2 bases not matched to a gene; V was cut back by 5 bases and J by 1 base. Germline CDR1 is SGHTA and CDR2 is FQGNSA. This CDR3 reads CASSLSGRSYNEQFF. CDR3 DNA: TGTGCCAGCAGCCTTAGCGGGAGGTCCTACAATGAGCAGTTCTTC.

The CDR3 loop reads CASSDRDRVEQYF. CDR3 nucleotides: TGTGCCAGCAGCGACCGGGACAGGGTCGAGCAGTACTTC. This chain joins TRBV6-5 and TRBJ2-7; 9 bases match TRBD1. Germline V lookup: CDR1 MNHEY, CDR2 SVGAGI. CDR3 length: 13 residues. V gave up 6 bases and J gave up 6 bases; unmatched junction bases: 6.